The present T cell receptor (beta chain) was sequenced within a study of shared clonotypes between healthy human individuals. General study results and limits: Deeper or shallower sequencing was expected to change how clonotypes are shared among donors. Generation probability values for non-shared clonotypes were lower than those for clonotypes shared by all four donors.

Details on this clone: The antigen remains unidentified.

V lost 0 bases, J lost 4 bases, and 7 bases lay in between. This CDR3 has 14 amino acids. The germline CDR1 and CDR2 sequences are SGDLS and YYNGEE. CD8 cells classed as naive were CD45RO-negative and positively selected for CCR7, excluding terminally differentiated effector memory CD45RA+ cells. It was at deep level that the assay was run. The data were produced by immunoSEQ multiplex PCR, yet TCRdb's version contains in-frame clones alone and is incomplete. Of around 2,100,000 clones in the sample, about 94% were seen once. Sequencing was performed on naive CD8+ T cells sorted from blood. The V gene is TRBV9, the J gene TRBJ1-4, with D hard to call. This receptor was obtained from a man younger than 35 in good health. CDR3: CASSVGRGNEKLFF. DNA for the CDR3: TGTGCCAGCAGCGTAGGACGGGGTAATGAAAAACTGTTTTTT.